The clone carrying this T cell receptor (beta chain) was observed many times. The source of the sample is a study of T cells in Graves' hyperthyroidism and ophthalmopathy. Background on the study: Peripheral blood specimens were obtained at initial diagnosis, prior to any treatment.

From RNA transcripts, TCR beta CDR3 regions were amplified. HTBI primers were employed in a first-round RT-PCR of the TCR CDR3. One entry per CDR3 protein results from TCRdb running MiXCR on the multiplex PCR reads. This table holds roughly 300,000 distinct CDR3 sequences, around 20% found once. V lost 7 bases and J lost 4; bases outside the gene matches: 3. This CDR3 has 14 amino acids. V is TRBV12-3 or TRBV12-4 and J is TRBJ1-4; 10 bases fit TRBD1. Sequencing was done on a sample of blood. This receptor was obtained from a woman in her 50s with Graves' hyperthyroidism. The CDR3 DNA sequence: TGTGCCAGCACCTGGGACAGGGGTAATGAAAAACTGTTTTTT. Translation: CASTWDRGNEKLFF.